This section outlines one T cell receptor (beta chain) sequence together with its context. Its antigen is currently unknown. This specimen belongs to a study of T cell responses to AZD1222 COVID-19 vaccine. Findings of the study overall: The number of AZD1222 recipients seropositive at baseline was only six. CD4 TCRs associated with vaccination spanned spike, dominating at 160-218 and 743-854. Following two doses of AZD1222, Spike-specific TCR breadth and depth rose. No day 14 peak samples; only post-peak repertoires were characterized.

Some clones are missing from TCRdb's copy, which holds only in-frame ones; the method was immunoSEQ multiplex PCR. Among about 140,000 clones listed, 93% were seen once. V shed 2 bases, J shed 2 bases, and the junction held 3 bases outside the gene matches. Per the germline V gene, CDR1 is SGHKS and CDR2 is YYEKEE (reference sequence). This CDR3 region has 14 residues. This chain links TRBV5-5 with TRBJ2-5, with 7 bases lining up with TRBD1. The TCR originated in an adult in good health. This sample comprised peripheral blood, obtained on day 0 of MenACWY control vaccination. CDR3 amino acids: CASSLQGLQETQYF. The CDR3 DNA sequence: TGTGCCAGCAGCTTACAGGGGCTTCAAGAGACCCAGTACTTC.